These T cell receptor beta chains were read from a single sample in a study of blood T cell repertoires in COVID-19. TCRdb's table, derived via immunoSEQ multiplex PCR, lists solely in-frame clones and lacks some. The data contain about 260,000 clones, around 87% of them seen just once; the ten biggest clones take up over 5%. Sample: peripheral blood. The receptors were gathered from a woman aged 55-70 years with COVID-19, enrolled during active disease. Each CDR3 is given with its conserved first and last residue. The order of the fields is clone size, D gene, V gene, J gene, CDR3 DNA, CDR3 protein. A D gene is named only where the DNA matches it firmly. Not every row has a clone size; where given, it reads once, few, many or a size class.

NA	NA	TRBV5-4	TRBJ1-1	TGTGCCAGCAGCTTGCGCCAGGGTCTTGAAGCTTTCTTT	CASSLRQGLEAFF
NA	TRBD1	TRBV3-1/TRBV3-2	TRBJ2-5	TGTGCCAGCAGCCAACCAGGGGGCTTGGAGACCCAGTACTTC	CASSQPGGLETQYF
NA	NA	TRBV6-5	TRBJ2-1	TGTGCCAGCAGTCTGACTGCCACGAGGTTCAATGAGCAGTTCTTC	CASSLTATRFNEQFF
few	TRBD1	TRBV28	TRBJ2-7	TGTGCCAGCAGCCCCCGGGGACAGGGCAGCGAGCAGTACTTC	CASSPRGQGSEQYF
NA	TRBD2	TRBV19	TRBJ2-2	TGTGCCAGTAGTATTTTGGCGGGAGAGACCGGGGAGCTGTTTTTT	CASSILAGETGELFF
NA	NA	TRBV9	TRBJ1-1	TGTGCCAGCAGTGTAGGACCGCGGGGCGGCACTGAAGCTTTCTTT	CASSVGPRGGTEAFF
few	TRBD2	TRBV5-1	TRBJ2-7	TGCGCCAGCAGCTTGGATGGGCTAGCGGGAGGGAGGGAGCAGTACTTC	CASSLDGLAGGREQYF
NA	TRBD1	TRBV6-5	TRBJ1-5	TGTGCCAGCAGGCCGGGACAGATTAGCAATCAGCCCCAGCATTTT	CASRPGQISNQPQHF
few	TRBD2	TRBV27	TRBJ2-7	TGTGCCGGGGGGACTAGCGGGAAAAACTACGAGCAGTACTTC	CAGGTSGKNYEQYF
NA	NA	TRBV12-3/TRBV12-4	TRBJ1-2	TGTGCCAGCAAGCGGACGCAAAGGGGCTACACCTTC	CASKRTQRGYTF
NA	NA	TRBV6-5	TRBJ2-1	TGTGCCAGCAGTTACCCAGCGTCGGGTGAGCAGTTCTTC	CASSYPASGEQFF
NA	NA	TRBV5-1	TRBJ2-5	TGCGCCAGCAACCGTAGGGGGACGGGGTACCAAGAGACCCAGTACTTC	CASNRRGTGYQETQYF
NA	NA	TRBV6-5	TRBJ2-5	TGTGCCACCGCCGGGGGTGGGCTACCAGAGACCCAGTACTTC	CATAGGGLPETQYF
NA	NA	TRBV5-1	TRBJ2-7	TGCGCCAGCAGCTTCGATTCGCCAGCGCATAGCTCCTACGAGCAGTACTTC	CASSFDSPAHSSYEQYF
NA	NA	TRBV4-3	TRBJ1-2	TGCGCCAGCAGCCAAGATTTGAGACAGGACTATGGCTACACCTTC	CASSQDLRQDYGYTF
NA	TRBD1	TRBV5-1	TRBJ2-7	TGCGCCAGCAGCTCAGGGGGTACCTACGAGCAGTACTTC	CASSSGGTYEQYF
NA	NA	TRBV29-1	TRBJ1-5	TGCAGCGCAGCACTAGGGGGAAATCAGCCCCAGCATTTT	CSAALGGNQPQHF
once	NA	TRBV4-1	TRBJ1-2	TGCGCCAGCAGCCAAGATGCGCGTAAAGGCTCGATAAGGGGCTATGGCTACACCTTC	CASSQDARKGSIRGYGYTF
NA	NA	TRBV9	TRBJ2-1	TGTGCCAGCAGCGCCATTACTGGCTACAATGAGCAGTTCTTC	CASSAITGYNEQFF
NA	NA	TRBV29-1	TRBJ2-5	TGCAGCGTTGAAGATGTGTGGGCAGGGGAGACCCAGTACTTC	CSVEDVWAGETQYF
NA	NA	TRBV5-1	TRBJ2-1	TGCGCCAGCAGCTTGCAACAGGGTTCCTACAATGAGCAGTTCTTC	CASSLQQGSYNEQFF
NA	TRBD2	TRBV29-1	TRBJ2-3	TGCAGCGTTGTGGTAGCGGGTAGCACAGATACGCAGTATTTT	CSVVVAGSTDTQYF
NA	TRBD1	TRBV28	TRBJ2-7	TGTGCCAGCAGTTCATATATCTCCGGGACAGGTTTCGACGAGCAGTACTTC	CASSSYISGTGFDEQYF
NA	TRBD1	TRBV28	TRBJ1-2	TGTGCCAGCAGCACCGGGACAGATAACTATGGCTACACCTTC	CASSTGTDNYGYTF
NA	NA	TRBV10-3	TRBJ2-1	TGTGCCATCAGTATGGACAGTTACAATGAGCAGTTCTTC	CAISMDSYNEQFF
few	NA	TRBV6-6	TRBJ2-1	TGTGCCAGCAGTCCCTGGACAGGGGGGACTAGCCGGGTCAATGAGCAGTTCTTC	CASSPWTGGTSRVNEQFF
NA	NA	TRBV11-2	TRBJ2-5	TGTGCCAGCAGCTCAGGGGCAGCGGAGTCCCAGTACTTC	CASSSGAAESQYF
NA	TRBD1	TRBV5-6	TRBJ2-1	TGTGCCAGCAGCTTGCGGGACAGTTGGTACAATGAGCAGTTCTTC	CASSLRDSWYNEQFF
NA	NA	TRBV21-1	TRBJ2-3	TGTGCCAGCAGCAAAAGGATAGCGGACACAGATACGCAGTATTTT	CASSKRIADTDTQYF
few	TRBD1	TRBV28	TRBJ2-2	TGTGCCAGCACGACAGGGGTGGACACCGGGGAGCTGTTTTTT	CASTTGVDTGELFF
NA	NA	TRBV7-9	TRBJ2-2	TGTGCCAGTTGGACAGAAAACACCGGGGAGCTGTTTTTT	CASWTENTGELFF
NA	TRBD1	TRBV28	TRBJ1-2	TGTGCCAGCAGTTACCGGGACAGGGACATCTATGGCTACACCTTC	CASSYRDRDIYGYTF